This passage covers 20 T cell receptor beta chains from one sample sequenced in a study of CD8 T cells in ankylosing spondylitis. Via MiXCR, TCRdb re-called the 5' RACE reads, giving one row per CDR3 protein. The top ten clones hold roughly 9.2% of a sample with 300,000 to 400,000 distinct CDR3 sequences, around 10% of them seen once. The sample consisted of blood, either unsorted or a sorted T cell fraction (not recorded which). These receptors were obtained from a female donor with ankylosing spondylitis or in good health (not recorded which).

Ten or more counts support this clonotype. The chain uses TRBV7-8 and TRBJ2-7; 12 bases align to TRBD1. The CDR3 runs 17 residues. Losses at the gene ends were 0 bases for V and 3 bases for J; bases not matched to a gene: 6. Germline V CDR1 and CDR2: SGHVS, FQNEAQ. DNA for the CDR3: TGTGCCAGCAGCTTAGCGGGACAGGGGGCTATGGTCTACGAGCAGTACTTC. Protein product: CASSLAGQGAMVYEQYF. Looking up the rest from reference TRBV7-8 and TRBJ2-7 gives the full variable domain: GAGVSQSPRYKVAKRGQDVALRCDPISGHVSLFWYQQALGQGPEFLTYFQNEAQLDKSGLPSDRFFAERPEGSVSTLKIQRTQQEDSAVYLCASSLAGQGAMVYEQYFGPGTRLTVT.

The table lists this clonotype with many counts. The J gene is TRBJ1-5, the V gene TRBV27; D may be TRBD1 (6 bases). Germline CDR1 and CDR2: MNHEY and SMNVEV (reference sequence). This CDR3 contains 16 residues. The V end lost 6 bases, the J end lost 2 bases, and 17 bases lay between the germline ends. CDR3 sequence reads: CASRGKGELGNQPQHF. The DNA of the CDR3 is TGTGCCAGCAGGGGTAAGGGGGAACTGGGCAATCAGCCCCAGCATTTT.

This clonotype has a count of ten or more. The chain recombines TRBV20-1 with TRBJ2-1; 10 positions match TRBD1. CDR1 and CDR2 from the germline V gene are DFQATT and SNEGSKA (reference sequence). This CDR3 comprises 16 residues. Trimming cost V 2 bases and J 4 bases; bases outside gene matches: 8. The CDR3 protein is CSARLTTGGPYNEQFF. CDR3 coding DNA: TGCAGTGCTAGACTTACGACAGGGGGCCCTTACAATGAGCAGTTCTTC.

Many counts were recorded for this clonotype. The CDR3 is CASRRDASASYEQYF. The CDR3 region has the DNA TGTGCCAGCAGACGGGACGCCTCAGCCTCCTACGAGCAGTACTTC. The chain is built from TRBV12-3 or TRBV12-4 and TRBJ2-7; D is possibly TRBD1 or TRBD2 (5 bases each). This CDR3 has 15 residues. V lost 6 bases to trimming and J lost 0 bases, with 15 bases between them.

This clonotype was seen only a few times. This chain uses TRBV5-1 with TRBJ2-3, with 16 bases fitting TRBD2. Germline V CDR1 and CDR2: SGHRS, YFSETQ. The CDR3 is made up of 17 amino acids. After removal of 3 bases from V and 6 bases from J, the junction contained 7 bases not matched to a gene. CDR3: CASSSGTSGRARDTQYF. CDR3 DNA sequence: TGCGCCAGCAGCTCCGGGACTAGCGGGAGGGCCAGGGATACGCAGTATTTT.

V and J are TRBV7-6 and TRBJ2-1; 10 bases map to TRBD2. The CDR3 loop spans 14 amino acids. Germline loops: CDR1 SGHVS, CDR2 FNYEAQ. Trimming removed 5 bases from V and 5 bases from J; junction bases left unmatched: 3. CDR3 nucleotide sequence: TGTGCCAGCAGCCAGCGGGGGGGCCACAATGAGCAGTTCTTC. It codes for CASSQRGGHNEQFF.

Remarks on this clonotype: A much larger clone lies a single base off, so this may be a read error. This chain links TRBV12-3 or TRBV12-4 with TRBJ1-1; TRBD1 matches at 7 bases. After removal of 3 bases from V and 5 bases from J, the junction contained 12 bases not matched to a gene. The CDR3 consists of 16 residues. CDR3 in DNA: TGTGCCAGCAGTTTCCCCAGGATGGTCAGGGGGACTGAAGCTTTCTTT. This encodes CASSFPRMVRGTEAFF.

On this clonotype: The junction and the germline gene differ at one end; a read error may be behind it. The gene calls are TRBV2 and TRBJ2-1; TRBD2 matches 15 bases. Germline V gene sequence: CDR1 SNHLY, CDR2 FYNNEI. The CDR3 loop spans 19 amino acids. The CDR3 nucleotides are TGTACCAGCTGTCTTATAGGACTAGCGGGAGGGCCTTCCTACAATGAGCAGTTCTTC. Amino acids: CTSCLIGLAGGPSYNEQFF.

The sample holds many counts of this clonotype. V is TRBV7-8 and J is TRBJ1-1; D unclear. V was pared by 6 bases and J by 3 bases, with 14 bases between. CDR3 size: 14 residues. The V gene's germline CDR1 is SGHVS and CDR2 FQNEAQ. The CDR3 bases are TGTGCCAGCAGTTTACAGCGGTGGGACACTGAAGCTTTCTTT. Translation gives CASSLQRWDTEAFF.

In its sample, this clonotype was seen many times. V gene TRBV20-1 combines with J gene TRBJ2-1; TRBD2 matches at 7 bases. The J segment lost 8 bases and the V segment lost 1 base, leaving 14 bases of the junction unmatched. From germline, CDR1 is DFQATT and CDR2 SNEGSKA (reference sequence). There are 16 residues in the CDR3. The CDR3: CSARGGRMSMSDEQFF. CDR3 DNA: TGCAGTGCTAGAGGCGGGAGAATGAGTATGTCTGATGAGCAGTTCTTC.

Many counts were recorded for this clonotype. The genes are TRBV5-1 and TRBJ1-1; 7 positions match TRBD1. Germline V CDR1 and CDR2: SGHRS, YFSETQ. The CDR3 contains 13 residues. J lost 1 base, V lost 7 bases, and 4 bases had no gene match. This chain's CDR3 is CASLAGGNTEAFF. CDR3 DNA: TGCGCCAGCCTCGCAGGGGGGAACACTGAAGCTTTCTTT.

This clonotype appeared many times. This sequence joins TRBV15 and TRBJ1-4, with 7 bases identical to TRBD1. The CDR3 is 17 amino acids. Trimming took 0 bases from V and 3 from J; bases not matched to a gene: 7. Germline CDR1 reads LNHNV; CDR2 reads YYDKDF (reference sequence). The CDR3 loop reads CATSRDGRGPANEKLFF. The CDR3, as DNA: TGTGCCACCAGCAGAGACGGGAGGGGGCCAGCTAATGAAAAACTGTTTTTT. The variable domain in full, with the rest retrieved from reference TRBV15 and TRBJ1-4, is DAMVIQNPRYQVTQFGKPVTLSCSQTLNHNVMYWYQQKSSQAPKLLFHYYDKDFNNEADTPDNFQSRRPNTSFCFLDIRSPGLGDTAMYLCATSRDGRGPANEKLFFGSGTQLSVL.

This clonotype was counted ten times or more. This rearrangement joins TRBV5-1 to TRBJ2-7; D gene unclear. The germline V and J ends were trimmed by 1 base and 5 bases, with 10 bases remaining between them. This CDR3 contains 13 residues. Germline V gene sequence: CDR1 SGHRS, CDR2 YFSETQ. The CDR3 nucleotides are TGCGCCAGCAGCTTGAGGCCAGGAGACGAGCAGTACTTC. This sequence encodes CASSLRPGDEQYF.

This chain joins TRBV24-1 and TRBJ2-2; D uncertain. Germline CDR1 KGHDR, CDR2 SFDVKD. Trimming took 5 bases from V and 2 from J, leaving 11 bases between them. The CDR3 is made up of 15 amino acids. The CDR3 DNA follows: TGTGCCACCAGTGGTATCCTAGGAAACACCGGGGAGCTGTTTTTT. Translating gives CATSGILGNTGELFF.

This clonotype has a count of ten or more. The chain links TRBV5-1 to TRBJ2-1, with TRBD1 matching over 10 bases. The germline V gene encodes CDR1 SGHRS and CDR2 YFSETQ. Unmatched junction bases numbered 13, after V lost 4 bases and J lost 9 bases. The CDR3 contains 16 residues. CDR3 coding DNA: TGCGCCAGCAGCCCGACCACCGGGACAGGGGTCGTTGAGCAGTTCTTC. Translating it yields CASSPTTGTGVVEQFF.

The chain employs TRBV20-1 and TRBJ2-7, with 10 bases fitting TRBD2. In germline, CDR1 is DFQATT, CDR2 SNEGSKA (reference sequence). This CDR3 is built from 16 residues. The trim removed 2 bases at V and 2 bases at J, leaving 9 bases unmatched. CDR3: CSARPRTSGTTYEQYF. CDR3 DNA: TGCAGTGCTAGACCGAGGACTAGCGGAACTACCTACGAGCAGTACTTC.

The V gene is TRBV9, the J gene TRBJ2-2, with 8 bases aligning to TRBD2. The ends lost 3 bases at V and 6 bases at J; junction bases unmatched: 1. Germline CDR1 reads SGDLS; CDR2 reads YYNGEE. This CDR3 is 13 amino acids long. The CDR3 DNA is TGTGCCAGCAGCGGACTAGCGTCCGGGGAGCTGTTTTTT. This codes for CASSGLASGELFF.

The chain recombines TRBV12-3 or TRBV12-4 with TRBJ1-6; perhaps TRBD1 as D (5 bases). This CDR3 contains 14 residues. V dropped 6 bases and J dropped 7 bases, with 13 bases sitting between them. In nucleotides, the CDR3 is TGTGCCAGCAGCCCGACAGCACCGAATTCACCCCTCCACTTT. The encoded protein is CASSPTAPNSPLHF.

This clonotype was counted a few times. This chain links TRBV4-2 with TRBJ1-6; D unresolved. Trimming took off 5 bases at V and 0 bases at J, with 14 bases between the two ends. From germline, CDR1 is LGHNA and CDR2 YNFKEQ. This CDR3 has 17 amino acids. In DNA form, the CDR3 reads TGTGCCAGCAGCAATGGGGTAGTCAGCTCCTATAATTCACCCCTCCACTTT. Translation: CASSNGVVSSYNSPLHF.

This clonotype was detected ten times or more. CDR3 loop: CASSQGNTGTDTQYF. The CDR3 region has the DNA TGCGCCAGCAGTCAGGGGAATACTGGCACAGATACGCAGTATTTT. The V and J genes are TRBV5-1 and TRBJ2-3; D perhaps matches TRBD1 (6 bases). The CDR3 contains 15 residues. CDR1 and CDR2 (germline): SGHRS, YFSETQ. Trimming took off 5 bases at V and 1 base at J, with 14 bases between the two ends. Looking up the rest from reference TRBV5-1 and TRBJ2-3 gives the full variable domain: KAGVTQTPRYLIKTRGQQVTLSCSPISGHRSVSWYQQTPGQGLQFLFEYFSETQRNKGNFPGRFSGRQFSNSRSEMNVSTLELGDSALYLCASSQGNTGTDTQYFGPGTRLTVL.